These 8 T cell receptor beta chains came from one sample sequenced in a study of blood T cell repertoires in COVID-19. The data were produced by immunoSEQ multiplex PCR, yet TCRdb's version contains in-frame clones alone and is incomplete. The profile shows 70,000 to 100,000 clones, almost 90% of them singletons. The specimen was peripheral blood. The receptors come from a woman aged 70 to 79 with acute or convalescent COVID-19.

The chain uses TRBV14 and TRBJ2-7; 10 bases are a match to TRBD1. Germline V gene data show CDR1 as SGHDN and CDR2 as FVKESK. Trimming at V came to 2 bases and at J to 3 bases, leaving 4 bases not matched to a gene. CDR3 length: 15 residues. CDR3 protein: CASSQPGQGFYEQYF. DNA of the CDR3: TGTGCCAGCAGCCAACCGGGACAGGGGTTCTACGAGCAGTACTTC.

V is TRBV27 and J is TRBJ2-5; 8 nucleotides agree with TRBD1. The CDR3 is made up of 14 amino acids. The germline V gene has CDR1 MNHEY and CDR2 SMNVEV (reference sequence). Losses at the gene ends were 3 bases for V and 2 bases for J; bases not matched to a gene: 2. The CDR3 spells CASSFDRGQETQYF. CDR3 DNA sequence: TGTGCCAGCAGTTTTGACAGGGGACAAGAGACCCAGTACTTC.

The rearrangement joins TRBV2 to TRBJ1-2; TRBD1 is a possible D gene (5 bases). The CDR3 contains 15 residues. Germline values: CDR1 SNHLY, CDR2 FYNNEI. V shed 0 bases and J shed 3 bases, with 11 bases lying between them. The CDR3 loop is CASSEAVRVDYGYTF. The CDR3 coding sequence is TGTGCCAGCAGTGAAGCCGTCAGGGTCGACTATGGCTACACCTTC.

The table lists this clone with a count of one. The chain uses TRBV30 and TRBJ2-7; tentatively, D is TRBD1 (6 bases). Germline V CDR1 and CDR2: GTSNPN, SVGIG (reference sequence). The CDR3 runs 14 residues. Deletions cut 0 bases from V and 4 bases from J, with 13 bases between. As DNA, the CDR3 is TGTGCCTGGAGTGTGGGGCAGGGGATTTACGAGCAGTACTTC. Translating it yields CAWSVGQGIYEQYF. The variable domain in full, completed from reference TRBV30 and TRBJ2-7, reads SQTIHQWPATLVQPVGSPLSLECTVEGTSNPNLYWYRQAAGRGLQLLFYSVGIGQISSEVPQNLSASRPQDRQFILSSKKLLLSDSGFYLCAWSVGQGIYEQYFGPGTRLTVT.

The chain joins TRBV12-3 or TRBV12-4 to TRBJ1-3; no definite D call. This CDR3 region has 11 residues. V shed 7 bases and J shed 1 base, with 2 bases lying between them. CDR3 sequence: CASTSGNTIYF. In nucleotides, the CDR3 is TGTGCCAGCACATCTGGAAACACCATATATTTT.

The CDR3 DNA reads as TGTGCCAGCAGCCAGGGGGGTCTCGGAGCTTTCTTT. Protein: CASSQGGLGAFF. The J gene is TRBJ1-1, the V gene TRBV12-3 or TRBV12-4; 7 bases agree with TRBD1. This CDR3 has 12 residues. The V and J ends lost 6 bases and 10 bases, in that order; junction bases with no gene match: 8.

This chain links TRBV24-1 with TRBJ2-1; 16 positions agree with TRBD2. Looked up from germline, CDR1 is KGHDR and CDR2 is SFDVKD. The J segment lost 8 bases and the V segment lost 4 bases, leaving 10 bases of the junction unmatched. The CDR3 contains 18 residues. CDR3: CATSEGTSGRVSKDEQFF. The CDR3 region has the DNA TGTGCCACCAGTGAGGGGACTAGCGGGAGGGTTTCCAAGGATGAGCAGTTCTTC.

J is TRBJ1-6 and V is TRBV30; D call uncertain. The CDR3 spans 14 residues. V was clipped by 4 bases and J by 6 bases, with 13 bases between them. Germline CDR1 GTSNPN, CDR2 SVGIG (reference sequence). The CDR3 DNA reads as TGTGCCTGGAAGCGGAGTCGGGGTAATTCACCCCTCCACTTT. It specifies CAWKRSRGNSPLHF.